The 20 T cell receptor beta chains below were found in one sample sequenced in a study of CD8+ T cells in alopecia areata. Extracted RNA was reverse transcribed, and the resulting cDNA served as sequencing template. Profiling relied on immunoSEQ multiplex PCR, and the TCRdb table lists in-frame clones only, not all of them. The sample yields 190,000 or so clones, more than 55% seen once. The sample's treatment: oral pan-JAK inhibitor, 5-10 mg twice daily. The source was CD4+ T cells sorted from blood, collected at week 4, from a patient treated with tofacitinib. These receptor sequences come from a human donor with alopecia areata.

V usage is TRBV30 and J usage is TRBJ1-1; D remains ambiguous. The CDR3 spans 17 residues. V lost 2 bases to trimming and J lost 0 bases, with 19 bases between them. Germline V lookup: CDR1 GTSNPN, CDR2 SVGIG (reference sequence). CDR3 region: CAWSPLGWSLVNTEAFF. CDR3 nucleotide sequence: TGTGCCTGGAGTCCCCTGGGTTGGAGTTTGGTGAACACTGAAGCTTTCTTT.

V gene TRBV2 combines with J gene TRBJ2-5; D call uncertain. Trimming removed 8 bases at V and 0 bases at J, with 4 bases between. CDR1 SNHLY and CDR2 FYNNEI come from the germline V gene. The CDR3 is 11 amino acids. CDR3 residues: CASAYQETQYF. The CDR3 nucleotides read TGTGCCAGCGCGTACCAAGAGACCCAGTACTTC.

The chain couples TRBV29-1 to TRBJ2-3; D is unclear. The CDR3 length is 14 residues. CDR1 is SQVTM and CDR2 is ANQGSEA in the germline V gene. The V and J ends lost 1 base and 0 bases respectively, with 8 bases between them. As DNA, the CDR3 is TGCAGCGTTGAAGGGTCAGGTAGCACAGATACGCAGTATTTT. Protein: CSVEGSGSTDTQYF.

This rearrangement joins TRBV4-1 to TRBJ1-1, with D possibly being TRBD1 (5 bases). V lost 1 base, J lost 4 bases, and 10 bases lay in between. Germline lookup yields CDR1 MGHRA and CDR2 YSYEKL. The CDR3 loop spans 14 amino acids. DNA for the CDR3: TGCGCCAGCAGCCAAGCCCCGAGGGGCACTGAAGCTTTCTTT. Translation gives CASSQAPRGTEAFF.

Worth noting for this clone: At the DNA level, this CDR3 is encoded by other sequences in the same sample as well. The CDR3 is CASSPQGGETQYF. The CDR3 nucleotides are TGTGCCAGCTCACCACAGGGTGGAGAGACCCAGTACTTC. The chain recombines TRBV18 with TRBJ2-5; D call uncertain. CDR1 KGHSH and CDR2 LQKENI come from the germline V gene. This CDR3 is built from 13 residues. V lost 1 base and J lost 4, with 7 bases in between.

This clone was detected a few times. The V gene is TRBV25-1, the J gene TRBJ1-6; D gene uncertain. The ends were cut back, 2 bases at V and 7 bases at J, with 9 bases in the middle. Per the germline V gene, CDR1 is MGHDK and CDR2 is SYGVNS. The CDR3 sequence is 14 residues long. The CDR3 loop reads CASSETLGNSPLHF. Written as DNA, the CDR3 is TGTGCCAGCAGTGAAACCTTAGGGAATTCACCCCTCCACTTT.

This clone was counted between two and nine times. The chain recombines TRBV4-1 with TRBJ2-7; no clear D gene. Between the trimmed V and J ends, which lost 3 bases and 10 bases, there was a span of 13 bases. This CDR3 is built from 12 residues. CDR1 and CDR2 from the germline V gene are MGHRA and YSYEKL. The CDR3 protein is CASSHHTGEQYF. The CDR3 DNA is TGCGCCAGCAGCCACCACACGGGTGAACAGTACTTC.

The chain carries TRBV4-3 and TRBJ1-3; 8 nucleotides align to TRBD1. CDR1 and CDR2 (germline): LGHNA, YSLEER. After removal of 8 bases from V and 1 base from J, the junction contained 7 bases not matched to a gene. This CDR3 is 15 amino acids long. The CDR3 reads CASGGQVNSGNTIYF. CDR3 nucleotides: TGCGCCAGCGGGGGACAGGTCAATTCTGGAAACACCATATATTTT.

Only a few counts were recorded for this clone. The chain couples TRBV29-1 to TRBJ1-2; a weak D match, TRBD1 (6 bases). V lost 0 bases and J 8 bases, leaving 13 bases between the germline ends. This CDR3 comprises 13 residues. Germline V gene data show CDR1 as SQVTM and CDR2 as ANQGSEA. CDR3 in amino acids: CSVEDLPGEGYTF. DNA for the CDR3: TGCAGCGTTGAAGATCTTCCAGGGGAGGGCTACACCTTC.

The J gene is TRBJ2-5, the V gene TRBV2; D not resolved. Deletions cut 4 bases from V and 7 bases from J, with 13 bases between. The CDR3 is 13 residues long. Germline CDR1 is SNHLY and CDR2 is FYNNEI. The chain's CDR3 is CASSGLGWGTQYF. CDR3 nucleotide sequence: TGTGCCAGCAGTGGACTCGGCTGGGGGACCCAGTACTTC.

The rearrangement uses TRBV7-2 and TRBJ1-2, with D maybe TRBD1 (5 bases). Germline V gene data show CDR1 as SGHTA and CDR2 as FQGNSA. There are 14 residues in the CDR3. V was trimmed by 6 bases and J by 4 bases, leaving 15 bases between them. CDR3 bases: TGTGCCAGCAGTCCGACGACAGTCCGCTATGGCTACACCTTC. This codes for CASSPTTVRYGYTF.

The CDR3 DNA is TGTGCCAGCAGTTACTTGGGGGTGGCGACCGGGGAGCTGTTTTTT. Translation gives CASSYLGVATGELFF. The rearrangement uses TRBV6-5 and TRBJ2-2, with D possibly called TRBD1 or TRBD2 (5 bases each). CDR3 size: 15 residues. V was clipped by 1 base and J by 5 bases, with 11 bases between them. CDR1 and CDR2 (germline): MNHEY, SVGAGI.

V is TRBV30 and J is TRBJ2-3; 9 nucleotides line up with TRBD1. The ends lost 7 bases at V and 4 bases at J; junction bases unmatched: 9. The V gene's germline CDR1 is GTSNPN and CDR2 SVGIG (reference sequence). This CDR3 spans 14 amino acids. Here the CDR3 reads CALDRGGTPDTQYF. CDR3 nucleotides: TGTGCCTTGGACAGGGGAGGGACACCAGATACGCAGTATTTT.

The genes are TRBV7-9 and TRBJ1-2; D unresolved. Trimming pared 0 bases from V and 2 bases from J, leaving 7 bases between. CDR1 and CDR2 from the germline V gene are SEHNR and FQNEAQ (reference sequence). This CDR3 contains 14 residues. The CDR3: CASSLADGNYGYTF. For the CDR3, the DNA is TGTGCCAGCAGCTTAGCAGACGGGAACTATGGCTACACCTTC.

This clone has only a few counts. This chain links TRBV25-1 with TRBJ1-1; D unclear. Trimming pared 4 bases from V and 2 bases from J, leaving 5 bases between. Germline V gene sequence: CDR1 MGHDK, CDR2 SYGVNS. CDR3 length equals 12 residues. Here the CDR3 DNA reads TGTGCCAGCAGTGGACGAAACACTGAAGCTTTCTTT. Its translation: CASSGRNTEAFF.

This sequence joins TRBV29-1 and TRBJ2-3; no clear D. Germline V gives CDR1 SQVTM, CDR2 ANQGSEA. Trimming shortened V by 2 bases and J by 4 bases, and 10 bases separated the two germline ends. This CDR3 has 13 residues. This chain's CDR3 is CSVEFGSADTQYF. Written as DNA, the CDR3 is TGCAGCGTTGAATTCGGGTCTGCAGATACGCAGTATTTT.

This clone occurred once. As DNA, the CDR3 is TGTGCCAGCAGCTCCCCAGGGATCACTGAAGCTTTCTTT. Residues: CASSSPGITEAFF. This rearrangement joins TRBV6-5 to TRBJ1-1; D might be TRBD1 (5 bases). Looked up from germline, CDR1 is MNHEY and CDR2 is SVGAGI. CDR3 length equals 13 residues. The ends were cut back, 6 bases at V and 4 bases at J, with 12 bases in the middle.

The rearrangement links TRBV7-9 to TRBJ1-5, with D perhaps matching TRBD1 (5 bases). The CDR3 is made up of 13 amino acids. Per germline, CDR1 SEHNR and CDR2 FQNEAQ (reference sequence). V was shortened by 6 bases and J by 3 bases, with 9 bases between the two germline ends. The DNA for the CDR3 is TGTGCCAGCAGTGGGACTCCCAATCAGCCCCAGCATTTT. Translated, it gives CASSGTPNQPQHF.

This clone was seen just once. The chain carries TRBV7-9 and TRBJ1-5; D is ambiguous. This CDR3 comprises 13 residues. The ends were cut back, 3 bases at V and 4 bases at J, with 7 bases in the middle. In germline, CDR1 is SEHNR, CDR2 FQNEAQ (reference sequence). The CDR3 protein is CASSFGQNQPQHF. DNA of the CDR3: TGTGCCAGCAGCTTCGGGCAGAATCAGCCCCAGCATTTT.

The V and J genes are TRBV2 and TRBJ1-2; D may be TRBD1 (5 bases). Germline V gene lookup returns CDR1 SNHLY and CDR2 FYNNEI. V was shortened by 5 bases and J by 7 bases, with 11 bases between the two germline ends. The CDR3 is 12 amino acids. The CDR3 region is CASSPQGSGYTF. The CDR3 coding sequence is TGTGCCAGCAGTCCGCAGGGAAGTGGCTACACCTTC.